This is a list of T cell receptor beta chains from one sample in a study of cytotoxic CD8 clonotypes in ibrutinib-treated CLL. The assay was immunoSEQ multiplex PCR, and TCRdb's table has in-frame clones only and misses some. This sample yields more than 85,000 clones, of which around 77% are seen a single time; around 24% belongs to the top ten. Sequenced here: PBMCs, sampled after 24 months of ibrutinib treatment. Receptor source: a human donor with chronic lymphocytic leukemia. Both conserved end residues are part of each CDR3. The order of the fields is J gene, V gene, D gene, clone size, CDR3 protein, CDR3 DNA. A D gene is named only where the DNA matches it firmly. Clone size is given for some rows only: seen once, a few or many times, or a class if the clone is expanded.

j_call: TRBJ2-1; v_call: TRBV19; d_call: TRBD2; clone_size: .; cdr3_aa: CASRRTWGSGRGDEQFF; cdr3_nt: TGTGCCAGTAGAAGAACATGGGGCAGCGGGAGGGGCGATGAGCAGTTCTTC
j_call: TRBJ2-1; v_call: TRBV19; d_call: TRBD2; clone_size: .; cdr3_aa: CASSRSGGGGFSYNEQFF; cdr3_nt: TGTGCCAGTAGCCGATCGGGAGGCGGGGGTTTCTCCTACAATGAGCAGTTCTTC
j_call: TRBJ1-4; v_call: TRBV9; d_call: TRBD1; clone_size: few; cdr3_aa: CASSPGGGAEKLFF; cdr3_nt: TGTGCCAGCAGCCCAGGGGGCGGGGCTGAAAAACTGTTTTTT
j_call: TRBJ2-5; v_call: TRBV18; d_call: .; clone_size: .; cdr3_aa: CASSPVNHQETQYF; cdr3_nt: TGTGCCAGCTCACCTGTTAACCACCAAGAGACCCAGTACTTC
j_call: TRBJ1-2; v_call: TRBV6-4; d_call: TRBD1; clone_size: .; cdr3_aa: CASSPQGGLYGYTF; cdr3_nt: TGTGCCAGCAGTCCCCAGGGGGGCCTCTATGGCTACACCTTC
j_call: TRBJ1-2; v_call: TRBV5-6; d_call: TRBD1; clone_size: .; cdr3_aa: CASSADRGNYGYTF; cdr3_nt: TGTGCCAGCAGCGCGGACAGGGGGAACTATGGCTACACCTTC
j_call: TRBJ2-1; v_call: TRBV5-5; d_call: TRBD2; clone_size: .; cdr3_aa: CASSSGTSVYNEQFF; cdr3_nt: TGTGCCAGCAGCTCCGGGACTAGCGTCTACAATGAGCAGTTCTTC
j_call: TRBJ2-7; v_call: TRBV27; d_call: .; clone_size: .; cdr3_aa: CASREETTGSYEQYF; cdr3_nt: TGTGCCAGCAGGGAAGAGACTACGGGCTCCTACGAGCAGTACTTC
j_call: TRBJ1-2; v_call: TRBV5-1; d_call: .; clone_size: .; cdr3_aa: CASSPGYYGYTF; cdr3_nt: TGCGCCAGCAGCCCAGGGTACTATGGCTACACCTTC
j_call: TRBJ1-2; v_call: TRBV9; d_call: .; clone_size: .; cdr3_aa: CASSPREGLYGYTF; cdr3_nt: TGTGCCAGCAGCCCCCGGGAGGGGCTCTATGGCTACACCTTC
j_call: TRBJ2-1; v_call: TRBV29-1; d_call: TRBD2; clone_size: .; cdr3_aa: CSVVVAGAHNEQFF; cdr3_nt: TGCAGCGTTGTTGTGGCGGGAGCGCACAATGAGCAGTTCTTC
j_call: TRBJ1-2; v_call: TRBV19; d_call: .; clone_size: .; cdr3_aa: CASREGRSYGYTF; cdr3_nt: TGTGCCAGTAGGGAAGGCCGTTCCTATGGCTACACCTTC
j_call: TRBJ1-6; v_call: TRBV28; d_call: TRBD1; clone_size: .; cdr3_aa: CATSDRGSSPLHF; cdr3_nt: TGTGCCACCTCAGACAGGGGTTCGTCACCCCTCCACTTT
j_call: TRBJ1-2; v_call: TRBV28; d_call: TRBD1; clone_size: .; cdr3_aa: CASTDGTGANYGYTF; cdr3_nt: TGTGCCAGCACGGACGGGACAGGAGCTAACTATGGCTACACCTTC
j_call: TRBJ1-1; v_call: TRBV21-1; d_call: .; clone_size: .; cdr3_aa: CASSRGNPTEAFF; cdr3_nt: TGTGCCAGCAGTCGGGGGAATCCCACTGAAGCTTTCTTT
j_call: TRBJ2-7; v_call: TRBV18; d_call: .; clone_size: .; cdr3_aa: CASSPPTAYEQYF; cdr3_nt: TGTGCCAGCTCACCACCGACAGCCTACGAGCAGTACTTC
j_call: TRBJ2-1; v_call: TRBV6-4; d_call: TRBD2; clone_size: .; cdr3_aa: CASSDSGTSGSYEQFF; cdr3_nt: TGTGCCAGCAGTGACTCAGGGACTAGCGGGAGCTATGAGCAGTTCTTC
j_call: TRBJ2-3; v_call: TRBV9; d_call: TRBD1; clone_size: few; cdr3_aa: CASSGAQGADTQYF; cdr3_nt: TGTGCCAGCAGCGGAGCGCAGGGGGCAGATACGCAGTATTTT
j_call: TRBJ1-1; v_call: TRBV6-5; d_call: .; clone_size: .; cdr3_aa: CASSSGGEAFF; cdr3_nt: TGTGCCAGCAGTTCAGGCGGTGAAGCTTTCTTT
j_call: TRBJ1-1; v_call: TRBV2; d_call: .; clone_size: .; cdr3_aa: CASRGRNQRSGAFF; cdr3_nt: TGTGCCAGCAGGGGCCGGAACCAAAGATCCGGAGCTTTCTTT
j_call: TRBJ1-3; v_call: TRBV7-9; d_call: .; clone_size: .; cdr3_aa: CASSLFQQSGNTIYF; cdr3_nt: TGTGCCAGCAGCTTATTTCAACAGTCTGGAAACACCATATATTTT
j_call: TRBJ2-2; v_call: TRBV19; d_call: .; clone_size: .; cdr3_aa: CASRRTGNTGELFF; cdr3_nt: TGTGCCAGTAGAAGGACGGGGAACACCGGGGAGCTGTTTTTT
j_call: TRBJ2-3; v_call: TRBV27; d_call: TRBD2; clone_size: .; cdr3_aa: CASSGTSGSSTDTQYF; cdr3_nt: TGTGCCAGCAGTGGGACTAGCGGGTCTAGCACAGATACGCAGTATTTT
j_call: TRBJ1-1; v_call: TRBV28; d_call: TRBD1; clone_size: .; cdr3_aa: CASSIGQGRSEAFF; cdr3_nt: TGTGCCAGCAGCATTGGACAGGGCAGGTCTGAAGCTTTCTTT
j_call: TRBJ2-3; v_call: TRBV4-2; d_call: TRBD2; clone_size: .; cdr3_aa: CASSQVTSGTHTDTQYF; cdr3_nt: TGTGCCAGCAGCCAAGTTACTAGCGGGACCCACACAGATACGCAGTATTTT
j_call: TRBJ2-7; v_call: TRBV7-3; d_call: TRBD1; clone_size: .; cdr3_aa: CASSGTGSGEQYF; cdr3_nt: TGTGCCAGCAGCGGGACAGGGTCGGGTGAGCAGTACTTC
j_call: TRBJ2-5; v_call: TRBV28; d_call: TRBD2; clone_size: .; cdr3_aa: CASSPSGRGETQYF; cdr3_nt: TGTGCCAGCAGCCCAAGCGGGAGAGGGGAGACCCAGTACTTC
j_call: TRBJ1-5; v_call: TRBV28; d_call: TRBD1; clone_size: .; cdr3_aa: CASSLLPAAGGQPQHF; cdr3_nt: TGTGCCAGCAGTTTATTGCCGGCGGCAGGGGGTCAGCCCCAGCATTTT
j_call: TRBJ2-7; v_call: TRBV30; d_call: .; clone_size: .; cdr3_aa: CAWSPNQGYEQYF; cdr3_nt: TGTGCCTGGAGTCCCAATCAGGGCTACGAGCAGTACTTC